Below are 32 T cell receptor beta chains sequenced from a single sample in a study of blood T cell repertoires in COVID-19. TCRdb's table, derived via immunoSEQ multiplex PCR, lists solely in-frame clones and lacks some. The sample lists 100,000 to 150,000 clones; approximately 82% were seen once. Sequencing was performed on peripheral blood. All receptors come from a woman aged 45-60 years with acute or convalescent COVID-19.

The rearrangement links TRBV19 to TRBJ2-1; TRBD2 agrees at 12 bases. The V gene's germline CDR1 is LNHDA and CDR2 SQIVND (reference sequence). The CDR3 consists of 17 residues. Germline trimming cut 0 bases from V and 4 bases from J; bases unmatched to any gene: 4. Written as DNA, the CDR3 is TGTGCCAGTAGTATAGACCTAGCGGGGGGGTCATACAATGAGCAGTTCTTC. Its translation is CASSIDLAGGSYNEQFF.

The chain employs TRBV3-1 (or the pseudogene TRBV3-2) and TRBJ2-5; TRBD2 aligns across 13 bases. The CDR3 contains 16 residues. Germline loops: CDR1 LGHDT, CDR2 YNNKEL (reference sequence). V shed 4 bases and J 5 bases; nucleotides not matched to a gene: 7. The CDR3 DNA is TGTGCCAGCAGCCCCCAACTAGCGGGAGGGACCGAGACCCAGTACTTC. It encodes CASSPQLAGGTETQYF.

The rearrangement uses TRBV18 and TRBJ2-3, with 10 bases aligning to TRBD1. This CDR3 spans 14 amino acids. The germline CDR1 and CDR2 sequences are KGHSH and LQKENI. Losses at the gene ends were 4 bases for V and 5 bases for J; bases not matched to a gene: 3. This CDR3 reads CASSRQGARDTQYF. CDR3 DNA: TGTGCCAGCTCACGACAGGGGGCGCGAGATACGCAGTATTTT.

This clone was recorded a few times. This rearrangement joins TRBV2 to TRBJ2-1, with 13 bases identical to TRBD2. The CDR3 loop spans 17 amino acids. Germline lookup yields CDR1 SNHLY and CDR2 FYNNEI. The DNA of the CDR3 is TGTGCTAGAACTCCGGGACTAGCGGGGATTGCCTACAATGAGCAGTTCTTC. Encoded protein: CARTPGLAGIAYNEQFF.

The rearrangement uses TRBV10-1 and TRBJ1-1, with D hard to call. The germline CDR1 and CDR2 sequences are WNHNN and SYGVQD (reference sequence). V was trimmed by 0 bases and J by 4 bases, leaving 12 bases between them. The CDR3 is 15 residues long. The CDR3 loop is CASSESGRLGTEAFF. DNA of the CDR3: TGCGCCAGCAGTGAGTCGGGCAGGCTCGGCACTGAAGCTTTCTTT.

The chain recombines TRBV6-1 with TRBJ2-5, with 8 bases that match TRBD1. The CDR3 has 16 residues. V gave up 0 bases and J gave up 3 bases; unmatched junction bases: 6. Germline CDR1 reads MNHNS; CDR2 reads SASEGT. DNA for the CDR3: TGTGCCAGCAGTGAAGCGTACAGGGGGTCGGAAGAGACCCAGTACTTC. Translating gives CASSEAYRGSEETQYF.

The chain uses TRBV11-1 and TRBJ2-7, with no clear D. From germline, CDR1 is SGHAT and CDR2 FQDESV (reference sequence). This CDR3 spans 13 amino acids. Trimming left V 1 base short and J 7 bases short, with 11 bases between. CDR3: CASSLVGAWEQYF. Written as DNA, the CDR3 is TGTGCCAGCAGCTTAGTAGGAGCGTGGGAGCAGTACTTC.

The chain combines TRBV19 with TRBJ2-3; weak D call: TRBD1 (5 bases). Trimming cost V 3 bases and J 2 bases, with 12 bases left between them. Germline values: CDR1 LNHDA, CDR2 SQIVND (reference sequence). The CDR3 is 15 residues long. This CDR3 reads CASSIRAQLTDTQYF. Here the CDR3 DNA reads TGTGCCAGTAGTATCAGGGCTCAGCTCACAGATACGCAGTATTTT.

The gene calls are TRBV4-2 and TRBJ2-1, with 9 bases that match TRBD2. Germline lookup yields CDR1 LGHNA and CDR2 YNFKEQ. J gave up 7 bases and V 1 base, and 5 bases lay outside the gene matches. This CDR3 is built from 15 residues. The CDR3 DNA sequence: TGTGCCAGCAGCCAAGGGCGGGAGGGGAGGAATGAGCAGTTCTTC. Translated: CASSQGREGRNEQFF.

V is TRBV4-2 and J is TRBJ1-4; 10 positions match TRBD1. Germline V lookup: CDR1 LGHNA, CDR2 YNFKEQ. Trimming took 4 bases from V and 9 from J; bases not matched to a gene: 11. This CDR3 has 16 residues. For the CDR3, the DNA is TGTGCCAGCAGCCCCCAAACCGGGACAGGGGCCAAAAAACTGTTTTTT. This gives the protein CASSPQTGTGAKKLFF.

This clone turned up a few times. This chain uses TRBV29-1 with TRBJ1-2, with D maybe TRBD1 (6 bases). Per germline, CDR1 SQVTM and CDR2 ANQGSEA. This CDR3 comprises 13 residues. The V end lost 5 bases, the J end lost 3 bases, and 13 bases lay between the germline ends. The CDR3 nucleotides read TGCAGCGTTATCTTACAGGGTTACTATGGCTACACCTTC. Its translation is CSVILQGYYGYTF.

The chain couples TRBV19 to TRBJ2-3; D is ambiguous. The CDR3 loop spans 13 amino acids. V lost 4 bases and J 8 bases, leaving 13 bases between the germline ends. Germline-derived CDR1 and CDR2 are LNHDA and SQIVND (reference sequence). CDR3 DNA sequence: TGTGCCAGTAGTAACGAGCCGCGCCTTACGCAGTATTTT. This codes for CASSNEPRLTQYF. Full variable domain (rest looked up from reference TRBV19 and TRBJ2-3): DGGITQSPKYLFRKEGQNVTLSCEQNLNHDAMYWYRQDPGQGLRLIYYSQIVNDFQKGDIAEGYSVSREKKESFPLTVTSAQKNPTAFYLCASSNEPRLTQYFGPGTRLTVL.

The V and J genes are TRBV29-1 and TRBJ1-2; 8 positions agree with TRBD1. Per the germline V gene, CDR1 is SQVTM and CDR2 is ANQGSEA. The junction had 9 bases not matched to a gene; V was cut back by 2 bases and J by 7 bases. This CDR3 comprises 14 residues. The CDR3 DNA is TGCAGCGTTGAAATGGACAGGGAATTAAGTGGCTACACCTTC. Translating it yields CSVEMDRELSGYTF.

V gene TRBV27 combines with J gene TRBJ2-7; D is perhaps TRBD2 (6 bases). Per germline, CDR1 MNHEY and CDR2 SMNVEV (reference sequence). The CDR3 length is 14 residues. V was shortened by 4 bases and J by 0 bases, with 10 bases between the two germline ends. CDR3 sequence reads: CASSSAGISYEQYF. CDR3 nucleotides: TGTGCCAGCAGTTCAGCGGGTATCTCCTACGAGCAGTACTTC.

The CDR3 DNA is TGTGCCAGCAGCTTAGATCCCCAGAATGAAAAACTGTTTTTT. This translates into CASSLDPQNEKLFF. The V gene is TRBV7-2, the J gene TRBJ1-4; no reliable D call. CDR1 is SGHTA and CDR2 is FQGNSA in the germline V gene. The length of the CDR3 is 14 residues. V lost 1 base, J lost 5 bases, and 8 bases lay in between.

This chain links TRBV15 with TRBJ1-3; 10 nucleotides agree with TRBD1. Germline CDR1 LNHNV, CDR2 YYDKDF (reference sequence). V gave up 0 bases and J gave up 0 bases; unmatched junction bases: 11. This CDR3 contains 20 residues. CDR3 amino acids: CATSRDGFGGQGYSGNTIYF. DNA for the CDR3: TGTGCCACCAGCAGAGATGGCTTTGGGGGACAGGGGTACTCTGGAAACACCATATATTTT. The whole variable domain, filled in from reference TRBV15 and TRBJ1-3, reads DAMVIQNPRYQVTQFGKPVTLSCSQTLNHNVMYWYQQKSSQAPKLLFHYYDKDFNNEADTPDNFQSRRPNTSFCFLDIRSPGLGDTAMYLCATSRDGFGGQGYSGNTIYFGEGSWLTVV.

V gene TRBV5-4 combines with J gene TRBJ1-3, with 7 bases that match TRBD1. The CDR3 loop spans 16 amino acids. Per the germline V gene, CDR1 is SGHNT and CDR2 is YYREEE (reference sequence). The trim removed 4 bases at V and 2 bases at J, leaving 9 bases unmatched. The CDR3 DNA is TGTGCCAGCAGCGCACCGGGACAGAGGGCTGGAAACACCATATATTTT. This translates into CASSAPGQRAGNTIYF.

This chain uses TRBV7-8 with TRBJ2-5, with 10 bases aligning to TRBD1. In germline, CDR1 is SGHVS, CDR2 FQNEAQ. The CDR3 is made up of 14 amino acids. V was clipped by 3 bases and J by 4 bases; unmatched bases: 2. CDR3 sequence (DNA): TGTGCCAGCAGCTTTTGGACAGGGGGAGAGACCCAGTACTTC. It specifies CASSFWTGGETQYF.

The chain uses TRBV11-3 and TRBJ2-7; 7 positions match TRBD1. Germline V gene sequence: CDR1 SGHNT, CDR2 YENEEA. With V trimmed by 5 bases and J by 2 bases, 9 bases remained unmatched. This CDR3 has 15 residues. The CDR3 region is CASSQAGTAPYEQYF. The CDR3 DNA sequence: TGTGCCAGCAGCCAAGCCGGGACAGCCCCCTACGAGCAGTACTTC.

V gene TRBV2 combines with J gene TRBJ2-1, with D tentatively TRBD2 (5 bases). Trimming cost V 5 bases and J 6 bases, with 17 bases left between them. From germline, CDR1 is SNHLY and CDR2 FYNNEI. The CDR3 covers 15 residues. The CDR3 nucleotides read TGTGCCAGCAGTCCGACCGAGGGAGTACTCAATGAGCAGTTCTTC. Protein: CASSPTEGVLNEQFF.

V gene TRBV3-1 (or the pseudogene TRBV3-2) combines with J gene TRBJ1-2; 10 bases fit TRBD1. Germline V gene sequence: CDR1 LGHDT, CDR2 YNNKEL (reference sequence). The CDR3 extends over 14 amino acids. The V segment lost 4 bases and the J segment 10 bases; nucleotides outside the gene matches: 9. The CDR3, as DNA: TGTGCCAGCAGCCGGCTAGGGACAGGGGTAGACTACACCTTC. The encoded protein is CASSRLGTGVDYTF.

The rearrangement joins TRBV19 to TRBJ2-3, with D perhaps TRBD1 (6 bases). Germline lookup yields CDR1 LNHDA and CDR2 SQIVND (reference sequence). V lost 2 bases and J 4 bases, leaving 19 bases between the germline ends. The CDR3 contains 17 residues. Here the CDR3 reads CASSIRGSGIGADTQYF. The CDR3 nucleotides read TGTGCCAGTAGTATAAGGGGGTCTGGCATAGGCGCAGATACGCAGTATTTT. Complete variable domain (other parts from reference TRBV19 and TRBJ2-3): DGGITQSPKYLFRKEGQNVTLSCEQNLNHDAMYWYRQDPGQGLRLIYYSQIVNDFQKGDIAEGYSVSREKKESFPLTVTSAQKNPTAFYLCASSIRGSGIGADTQYFGPGTRLTVL.

J is TRBJ2-5 and V is TRBV18; 8 bases are shared with TRBD1. The CDR3 length is 13 residues. CDR1 and CDR2 from the germline V gene are KGHSH and LQKENI. The V segment lost 9 bases and the J segment 3 bases; nucleotides outside the gene matches: 6. CDR3 DNA sequence: TGTGCCAGTATTGAGGACAGGGAAGAGACCCAGTACTTC. As protein: CASIEDREETQYF.

The chain has TRBV28 and TRBJ2-5; possibly TRBD2 for D (5 bases). Trimming removed 7 bases at V and 7 bases at J, with 10 bases between. This CDR3 contains 11 residues. CDR1 and CDR2 (germline): MDHEN, SYDVKM. As DNA, the CDR3 is TGTGCCAGCACCGAGGCGGGGACCCAGTACTTC. Encoded protein: CASTEAGTQYF.

V usage is TRBV7-9 and J usage is TRBJ2-1, with 8 bases aligning to TRBD1. Trimming cost V 4 bases and J 7 bases; bases outside gene matches: 6. Germline assignment: CDR1 SEHNR and CDR2 FQNEAQ (reference sequence). The CDR3 spans 14 residues. The CDR3: CASSSKTGANEQFF. The CDR3 bases are TGTGCCAGCAGCTCGAAGACAGGGGCTAATGAGCAGTTCTTC. The whole variable domain, remainder taken from reference TRBV7-9 and TRBJ2-1, is DTGVSQNPRHKITKRGQNVTFRCDPISEHNRLYWYRQTLGQGPEFLTYFQNEAQLEKSRLLSDRFSAERPKGSFSTLEIQRTEQGDSAMYLCASSSKTGANEQFFGPGTRLTVL.

The rearrangement links TRBV5-4 to TRBJ1-2; weak D call: TRBD1 (5 bases). Germline assignment: CDR1 SGHNT and CDR2 YYREEE (reference sequence). Trimming cost V 4 bases and J 4 bases, with 11 bases left between them. The CDR3 is made up of 13 amino acids. CDR3 DNA: TGTGCCAGCAGCGCGGGACCGAGCTATGGCTACACCTTC. Translation gives CASSAGPSYGYTF.

The chain links TRBV11-2 to TRBJ1-2; 8 nucleotides line up with TRBD1. Unmatched junction bases numbered 4, after V lost 5 bases and J lost 5 bases. Germline V lookup: CDR1 SGHAT, CDR2 FQNNGV. The CDR3 runs 13 residues. CDR3 DNA: TGTGCCAGCAGCCTGGACAGGGTTTATGGCTACACCTTC. Its protein product is CASSLDRVYGYTF.

The chain carries TRBV9 and TRBJ2-1; TRBD1 agrees at 9 bases. Unmatched junction bases numbered 8, after V lost 4 bases and J lost 0 bases. Germline V gives CDR1 SGDLS, CDR2 YYNGEE. The CDR3 length is 17 residues. The CDR3 here is CASSTRTGESSYNEQFF. CDR3 sequence (DNA): TGTGCCAGCAGCACCCGGACAGGGGAGAGCTCCTACAATGAGCAGTTCTTC. The full variable domain, rest sourced from reference TRBV9 and TRBJ2-1, is DSGVTQTPKHLITATGQRVTLRCSPRSGDLSVYWYQQSLDQGLQFLIQYYNGEERAKGNILERFSAQQFPDLHSELNLSSLELGDSALYFCASSTRTGESSYNEQFFGPGTRLTVL.

The chain links TRBV7-3 to TRBJ1-6; perhaps TRBD1 as D (5 bases). The CDR3 loop spans 13 amino acids. Per germline, CDR1 SGHTA and CDR2 FQGTGA. V lost 2 bases and J 8 bases, leaving 7 bases between the germline ends. CDR3 amino acids: CASSLGRDSPLHF. DNA of the CDR3: TGTGCCAGCAGCTTAGGCAGGGATTCACCCCTCCACTTT.

This clone was counted between two and nine times. The chain is built from TRBV7-8 and TRBJ2-1; 11 bases line up with TRBD2. With V trimmed by 1 base and J by 8 bases, 10 bases remained unmatched. Germline V gene lookup returns CDR1 SGHVS and CDR2 FQNEAQ. This CDR3 is 17 amino acids long. The CDR3 is CASSLGLTSGSKHEQFF. The CDR3 nucleotides are TGTGCCAGCAGCTTAGGCTTAACTAGCGGGAGTAAGCATGAGCAGTTCTTC.

Here the CDR3 DNA reads TGTGCCAGCAGCTTAGGTGTGAATGGAGGCTATGGCTACACCTTC. Residues: CASSLGVNGGYGYTF. This chain uses TRBV7-9 with TRBJ1-2; D unresolved. This CDR3 spans 15 amino acids. The germline CDR1 and CDR2 sequences are SEHNR and FQNEAQ (reference sequence). Trimming took 1 base from V and 4 from J, leaving 13 bases between them.

V is TRBV19 and J is TRBJ1-2; D gene ambiguous. This CDR3 region has 16 residues. Germline values: CDR1 LNHDA, CDR2 SQIVND (reference sequence). V gave up 1 base and J gave up 6 bases, with 18 bases separating them. The CDR3 nucleotides read TGTGCCAGTAGTATAGCGAGGAGTCCGCGTTATAATGGCTACACCTTC. Translation gives CASSIARSPRYNGYTF.